The clone carrying this T cell receptor beta chain appeared a few times. Germline assignment: CDR1 MNHNY and CDR2 SVGAGI (reference sequence). After removal of 4 bases from V and 4 bases from J, the junction contained 9 bases not matched to a gene. The CDR3 loop spans 15 amino acids. Measured with immunoSEQ multiplex PCR; TCRdb has only the in-frame clones, and not every one. The sample consists of 150,000 to 200,000 clones, about 81% of them appearing once. The data belong to a study of blood T cell repertoires in COVID-19. Whole-study context: COVID-19 samples, acute and convalescent, were from the United States, Italy and Spain. In each case, the material was cDNA or gDNA derived from T cells, B-cell-depleted T cells, or PBMCs.

This receptor was identified in a man in his 60s with active or convalescent COVID-19. Sequencing input: peripheral blood. The gene calls are TRBV6-6 and TRBJ1-2; 7 bases match TRBD1. CDR3 region: CASSLQTGIGYGYTF. The CDR3 DNA reads TGTGCCAGCAGTTTACAGACAGGGATTGGCTATGGCTACACCTTC.